The clone carrying this T cell receptor beta chain has more than one count but fewer than ten. From the RT-PCR reads, TCRdb called clonotypes with MiXCR, one entry per CDR3 protein. The sample has roughly 960,000 distinct CDR3 sequences, 18% seen once. These data are taken from a study of patients and donors after allogeneic stem cell transplantation. V shed 2 bases and J 7 bases; nucleotides not matched to a gene: 6. Germline V gives CDR1 DFQATT, CDR2 SNEGSKA (reference sequence). The CDR3 totals 14 residues. The origin of this receptor is a human donor who was either an allogeneic HSCT recipient or a stem cell or donor lymphocyte infusion donor (not recorded which). It is not recorded whose cells these are; they may come from a transplant donor. The chain joins TRBV20-1 to TRBJ1-4; TRBD1 matches 8 bases. Sequencing was carried out using blood, either unsorted or a sorted T cell fraction (not recorded which). CDR3 nucleotide sequence: TGCAGTGCTAGAAACAGGGGGGAGGGTGAAAAACTGTTTTTT. Residues: CSARNRGEGEKLFF.